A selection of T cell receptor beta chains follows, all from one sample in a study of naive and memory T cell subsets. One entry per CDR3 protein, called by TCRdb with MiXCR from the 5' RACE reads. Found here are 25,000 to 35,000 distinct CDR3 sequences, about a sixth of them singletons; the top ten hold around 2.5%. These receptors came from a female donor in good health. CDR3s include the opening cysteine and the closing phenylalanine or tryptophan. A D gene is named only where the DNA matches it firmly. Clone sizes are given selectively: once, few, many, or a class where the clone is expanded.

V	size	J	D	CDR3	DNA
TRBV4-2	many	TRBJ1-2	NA	CASSQELGQINGYTF	TGTGCCAGCAGCCAAGAATTAGGCCAAATAAATGGCTACACCTTC
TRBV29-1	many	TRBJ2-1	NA	CSAHTTGNEQFF	TGCAGCGCCCACACGACAGGCAATGAGCAGTTCTTC
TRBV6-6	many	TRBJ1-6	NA	CASIYGAGTPLHF	TGTGCCAGCATTTACGGGGCAGGGACACCCCTCCACTTT
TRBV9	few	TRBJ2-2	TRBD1	CASSVQGAGLYTGELFF	TGTGCCAGCAGCGTACAGGGGGCTGGTTTGTACACCGGGGAGCTGTTTTTT
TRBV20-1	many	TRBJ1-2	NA	CSALRDGNNYGYTF	TGCAGTGCCCTGAGGGACGGAAACAACTATGGCTACACCTTC
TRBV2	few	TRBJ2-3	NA	CASSEVSLGTDTQYF	TGTGCCAGCAGTGAAGTAAGTTTGGGCACAGATACGCAGTATTTT
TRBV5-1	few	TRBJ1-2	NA	CASSPEGRWGYTF	TGCGCCAGCAGCCCCGAGGGGAGGTGGGGCTACACCTTC
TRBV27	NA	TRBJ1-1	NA	CASSNIMNTEAFF	TGTGCCAGCAGTAATATTATGAACACTGAAGCTTTCTTT
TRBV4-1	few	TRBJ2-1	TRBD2	CASSQDPGGDYFNEQFF	TGCGCCAGCAGCCAAGATCCTGGGGGGGACTACTTTAATGAGCAGTTCTTC
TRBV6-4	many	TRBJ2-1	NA	CASSPNHVGSYNEQFF	TGTGCCAGCAGTCCGAACCACGTGGGATCCTACAATGAGCAGTTCTTC
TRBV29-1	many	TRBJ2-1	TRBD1	CSVAGQGGNEQFF	TGCAGCGTTGCGGGACAGGGGGGCAATGAGCAGTTCTTC
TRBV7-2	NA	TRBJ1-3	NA	CASSLSGGNTIYF	TGTGCCAGCAGCTTAAGTGGGGGAAACACCATATATTTT
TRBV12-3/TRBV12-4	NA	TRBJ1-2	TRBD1	CASRGQTYNYGYTF	TGTGCCAGCAGGGGACAGACATATAACTATGGCTACACCTTC
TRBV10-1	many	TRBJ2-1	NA	CASSQTSFDEQFF	TGCGCCAGCAGCCAAACTAGCTTCGATGAGCAGTTCTTC
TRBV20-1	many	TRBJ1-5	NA	CSATGTVGGSNQPQHF	TGCAGTGCCACCGGGACGGTGGGGGGAAGCAATCAGCCCCAGCATTTT
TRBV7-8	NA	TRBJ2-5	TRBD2	CASAKAGLAGQETQYF	TGTGCCAGCGCTAAGGCGGGACTAGCGGGCCAAGAGACCCAGTACTTC
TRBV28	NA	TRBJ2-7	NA	CASSQLTATYEQYF	TGTGCCAGCAGCCAGTTAACAGCCACCTACGAGCAGTACTTC
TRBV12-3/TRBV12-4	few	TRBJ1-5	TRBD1	CASSMDRGGIQPQHF	TGTGCCAGCAGCATGGACAGGGGAGGGATTCAGCCCCAGCATTTT
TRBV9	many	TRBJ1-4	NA	CASSVEGGVNLRGEKLFF	TGTGCCAGCAGCGTAGAGGGAGGAGTGAATCTAAGGGGTGAAAAACTGTTTTTT
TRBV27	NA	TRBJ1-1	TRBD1	CASSLAGTAGGTEAFF	TGTGCCAGCAGTTTAGCCGGGACAGCGGGTGGCACTGAAGCTTTCTTT
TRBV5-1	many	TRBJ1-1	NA	CASSSTLTLMNTEAFF	TGCGCCAGCAGCTCTACCTTGACCCTTATGAACACTGAAGCTTTCTTT
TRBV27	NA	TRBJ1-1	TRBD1	CASSPAGTVTEAFF	TGTGCCAGCAGTCCGGCGGGGACAGTCACTGAAGCTTTCTTT
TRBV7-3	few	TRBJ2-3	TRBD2	CASSPGTTVTDTQYF	TGTGCCAGCAGCCCTGGGACTACCGTCACAGATACGCAGTATTTT
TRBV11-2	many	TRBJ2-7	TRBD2	CASSIGTSASYEQYF	TGTGCCAGCAGCATCGGGACTAGCGCCTCCTACGAGCAGTACTTC
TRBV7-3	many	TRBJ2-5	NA	CASSLSGETQYF	TGTGCCAGCAGCTTATCGGGGGAGACCCAGTACTTC
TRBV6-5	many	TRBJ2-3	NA	CASSGTLPTDTQYF	TGTGCCAGCTCCGGGACATTACCCACAGATACGCAGTATTTT
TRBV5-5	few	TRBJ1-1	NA	CASSFQGATEAFF	TGTGCCAGCAGCTTTCAGGGCGCCACTGAAGCTTTCTTT
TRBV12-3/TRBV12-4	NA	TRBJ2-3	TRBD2	CAIRGLAGGPATDTQYF	TGTGCCATTCGGGGGCTAGCGGGGGGGCCTGCCACAGATACGCAGTATTTT
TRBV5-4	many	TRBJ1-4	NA	CASSLAGGMEKLFF	TGTGCCAGCAGCTTGGCGGGGGGGATGGAGAAACTGTTTTTT
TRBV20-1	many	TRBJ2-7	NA	CSASTQSSYEQYF	TGCAGTGCTAGTACCCAAAGCTCCTACGAGCAGTACTTC
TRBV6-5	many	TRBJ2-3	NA	CASSHGSTQYF	TGTGCCAGCAGCCATGGGAGTACGCAGTATTTT
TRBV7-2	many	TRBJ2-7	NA	CASTRAVGSSYEQYF	TGTGCCAGCACCAGAGCGGTAGGGAGCTCCTACGAGCAGTACTTC
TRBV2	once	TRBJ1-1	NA	CASSPRPGTEAFF	TGTGCCAGCAGTCCACGTCCGGGCACTGAAGCTTTCTTT
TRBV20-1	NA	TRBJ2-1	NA	CSGRAAVQFF	TGCAGTGGTCGGGCGGCAGTGCAGTTCTTC
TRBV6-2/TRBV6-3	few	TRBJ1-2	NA	CASTQLTGSYGYTF	TGTGCCAGCACCCAGCTAACCGGGAGCTATGGCTACACCTTC
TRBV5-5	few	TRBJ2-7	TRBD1	CASGQGADDEQYF	TGTGCCAGCGGCCAGGGGGCAGACGACGAGCAGTACTTC